These 30 T cell receptor beta chains originate from one sample sequenced in a study of cytomegalovirus exposure and HLA in healthy donors. Primers for the PCR totalled 60 Vbeta and 13 Jbeta. TCRdb keeps only in-frame clones here, not all; method: immunoSEQ multiplex PCR. The sample yields under 150,000 clones, around 70% seen once. The sequencing input was PBMCs. Source of these receptors: a human donor in good health.

This clone was seen a handful of times. The chain employs TRBV4-3 and TRBJ2-7; D possibly corresponds to TRBD2 (6 bases). This CDR3 contains 13 residues. Germline values: CDR1 LGHNA, CDR2 YSLEER. The V end was cut by 1 base, the J end by 9 bases, with 13 bases between. CDR3 DNA: TGCGCCAGCAGCCAAGTCGGGAGTGGTGGGCAGTACTTC. This gives the protein CASSQVGSGGQYF.

This clone was recorded only once. This rearrangement joins TRBV30 to TRBJ2-2; TRBD2 matches at 7 bases. The CDR3 is 14 amino acids. V was clipped by 1 base and J by 6 bases; unmatched bases: 5. CDR1 is GTSNPN, CDR2 SVGIG, per germline (reference sequence). As DNA, the CDR3 is TGTGCCTGGAGTGGGGCGGGAGAGGCCGGGGAGCTGTTTTTT. Translated: CAWSGAGEAGELFF.

This rearrangement joins TRBV10-3 to TRBJ2-1; 8 bases align to TRBD2. The CDR3 sequence is 17 residues long. V trimming: 4 bases; J trimming: 1 base; junction bases outside the gene matches: 9. Germline assignment: CDR1 ENHRY and CDR2 SYGVKD. This chain's CDR3 is CAISVGGGSASYNEQFF. The CDR3 DNA follows: TGTGCCATCAGTGTTGGCGGGGGGTCGGCGTCCTACAATGAGCAGTTCTTC.

V usage is TRBV4-2 and J usage is TRBJ2-1, with D possibly being TRBD2 (6 bases). The germline V gene encodes CDR1 LGHNA and CDR2 YNFKEQ. Trimming shortened V by 0 bases and J by 5 bases, and 14 bases separated the two germline ends. The length of the CDR3 is 16 residues. The CDR3 region has the DNA TGTGCCAGCAGCCAAGATCGAGGGAGGAACGACAATGAGCAGTTCTTC. This gives the protein CASSQDRGRNDNEQFF.

V and J are TRBV10-3 and TRBJ2-1, with TRBD2 matching over 13 bases. Germline assignment: CDR1 ENHRY and CDR2 SYGVKD. V trimming: 3 bases; J trimming: 7 bases; junction bases outside the gene matches: 3. The CDR3 totals 15 residues. For the CDR3, the DNA is TGTGCCATCAGTGATCCGGGACTAGCGGGGAATGAGCAGTTCTTC. It encodes CAISDPGLAGNEQFF.

The CDR3 sequence: CASSFRGGPDTQYF. The CDR3, as DNA: TGTGCCAGCAGCTTCAGGGGAGGGCCAGATACGCAGTATTTT. The V gene is TRBV7-3, the J gene TRBJ2-3, with D possibly TRBD2 on 7 matching bases. The germline V and J ends were trimmed by 3 bases and 4 bases, with 11 bases remaining between them. The CDR3 is 14 residues long. Germline V gives CDR1 SGHTA, CDR2 FQGTGA.

V gene TRBV4-2 combines with J gene TRBJ2-1, with 8 positions matching TRBD2. Trimming removed 4 bases from V and 6 bases from J; junction bases left unmatched: 5. CDR1 is LGHNA, CDR2 YNFKEQ, per germline. The CDR3 sequence is 14 residues long. This CDR3 reads CASSPGLVGNEQFF. CDR3 nucleotide sequence: TGTGCCAGCAGCCCGGGACTAGTGGGCAATGAGCAGTTCTTC.

V usage is TRBV7-2 and J usage is TRBJ2-5; 11 bases agree with TRBD2. The CDR3 consists of 15 residues. CDR1 and CDR2 (germline): SGHTA, FQGNSA. Trimming took 4 bases from V and 2 from J; bases not matched to a gene: 3. CDR3 bases: TGTGCCAGCAGCTCCGCTAGCGGGAGGCAAGAGACCCAGTACTTC. Amino acid sequence: CASSSASGRQETQYF. The full variable domain, its missing parts supplied by reference TRBV7-2 and TRBJ2-5, is GAGVSQSPSNKVTEKGKDVELRCDPISGHTALYWYRQSLGQGLEFLIYFQGNSAPDKSGLPSDRFSAERTGGSVSTLTIQRTQQEDSAVYLCASSSASGRQETQYFGPGTRLLVL.

The rearrangement joins TRBV7-2 to TRBJ1-6, with a weak D call TRBD1 (6 bases). Deletions cut 7 bases from V and 5 bases from J, with 12 bases between. Germline-derived CDR1 and CDR2 are SGHTA and FQGNSA. The CDR3 has 14 residues. This CDR3 reads CASTRDTDNSPLHF. The CDR3 coding sequence is TGTGCCAGCACCAGGGACACAGATAATTCACCCCTCCACTTT.

The gene calls are TRBV27 and TRBJ2-3; no reliable D call. This CDR3 is 16 amino acids long. Between the trimmed V and J ends, which lost 3 bases and 0 bases, there was a span of 13 bases. Germline V gene data show CDR1 as MNHEY and CDR2 as SMNVEV (reference sequence). The CDR3 coding sequence is TGTGCCAGCAGTTTTTACGGTTCCTTTAGCACAGATACGCAGTATTTT. Translation gives CASSFYGSFSTDTQYF.

The V call is TRBV5-4, the J call TRBJ2-7, with 8 bases aligning to TRBD2. The germline V gene encodes CDR1 SGHNT and CDR2 YYREEE (reference sequence). Losses at the gene ends were 4 bases for V and 1 base for J; bases not matched to a gene: 7. There are 15 residues in the CDR3. Here the CDR3 DNA reads TGTGCCAGCAGCCTTAAGCGGGAGCGATCCTACGAGCAGTACTTC. This gives the protein CASSLKRERSYEQYF.

This clone has only one observation. This chain joins TRBV6-1 and TRBJ2-3; 12 nucleotides match TRBD2. V was clipped by 3 bases and J by 8 bases; unmatched bases: 6. The germline CDR1 and CDR2 sequences are MNHNS and SASEGT. There are 15 residues in the CDR3. The CDR3: CASSESSGGAGTQYF. The CDR3 nucleotides are TGTGCCAGCAGTGAGTCTAGCGGGGGGGCCGGTACGCAGTATTTT.

The rearrangement uses TRBV2 and TRBJ2-5; D remains unclear. In germline, CDR1 is SNHLY, CDR2 FYNNEI. Trimming cost V 4 bases and J 5 bases, with 11 bases left between them. The CDR3 contains 13 residues. In nucleotides, the CDR3 is TGTGCCAGCAGTGTCGGGTATCGGGAGACCCAGTACTTC. Translating it yields CASSVGYRETQYF.

The chain couples TRBV9 to TRBJ2-7, with 15 bases that match TRBD2. V lost 7 bases to trimming and J lost 7 bases; unmatched junction nucleotides: 6. CDR1 is SGDLS and CDR2 is YYNGEE in the germline V gene. CDR3 length: 14 amino acids. CDR3 sequence (DNA): TGTGCCAGCGGACTAGCGGGAGGGCCGGGGGAGCAGTACTTC. As protein: CASGLAGGPGEQYF. Variable domain in full (rest from reference TRBV9 and TRBJ2-7): DSGVTQTPKHLITATGQRVTLRCSPRSGDLSVYWYQQSLDQGLQFLIQYYNGEERAKGNILERFSAQQFPDLHSELNLSSLELGDSALYFCASGLAGGPGEQYFGPGTRLTVT.

This chain joins TRBV4-3 and TRBJ2-5, with D perhaps TRBD1 (6 bases). The J call may be wrong; the DNA end is better matched by TRBJ2-7. The CDR3 has 17 amino acids. Germline V gene sequence: CDR1 LGHNA, CDR2 YSLEER. The CDR3 region is CASSQDETRDTPYEQYF. DNA of the CDR3: TGCGCCAGCAGCCAAGATGAAACCCGGGACACCCCCTACGAGCAGTACTTC.

The V and J genes are TRBV29-1 and TRBJ2-5, with TRBD1 as a possible D gene (6 bases). V gave up 7 bases and J gave up 5 bases, with 14 bases separating them. CDR1 and CDR2 (germline): SQVTM, ANQGSEA. The CDR3 loop spans 12 amino acids. CDR3 in amino acids: CSGRKGEETQYF. The CDR3 DNA follows: TGCAGCGGACGAAAGGGGGAGGAGACCCAGTACTTC.

V and J are TRBV4-3 and TRBJ2-3; TRBD2 matches 13 bases. Germline values: CDR1 LGHNA, CDR2 YSLEER. With 3 bases clipped from V and 1 base from J, the junction kept 4 bases outside the gene matches. This CDR3 contains 17 residues. This CDR3 reads CASSHWTSGGGTDTQYF. The CDR3 DNA reads TGCGCCAGCAGCCATTGGACTAGCGGGGGAGGCACAGATACGCAGTATTTT.

On this clone: Sequence at one end of the junction differs from germline and may be a read error. Other DNA sequences in the sample encode the same CDR3. V usage is TRBV14 and J usage is TRBJ2-7, with TRBD1 as a possible D gene (6 bases). The CDR3 consists of 15 residues. Looked up from germline, CDR1 is SGHDN and CDR2 is FVKESK. CDR3 in DNA: TGTGCCAGCAGCCAAGACCCGACAGGTTCCTACGAGCAGTACTTT. This translates into CASSQDPTGSYEQYF. Complete variable domain (other parts from reference TRBV14 and TRBJ2-7): EAGVTQFPSHSVIEKGQTVTLRCDPISGHDNLYWYRRVMGKEIKFLLHFVKESKQDESGMPNNRFLAERTGGTYSTLKVQPAELEDSGVYFCASSQDPTGSYEQYFGPGTRLTVT.

This clone appeared a few times. The rearrangement joins TRBV25-1 to TRBJ2-3; TRBD2 is a possible D gene (5 bases). Germline CDR1 reads MGHDK; CDR2 reads SYGVNS. This CDR3 contains 14 residues. The germline V and J ends were trimmed by 1 base and 5 bases, with 10 bases remaining between them. CDR3 in DNA: TGTGCCAGCAGTGAATGGGTAGGAGGAGATACGCAGTATTTT. It yields the protein CASSEWVGGDTQYF.

This clone appeared a single time. This chain uses TRBV7-8 with TRBJ1-1; D is ambiguous. V dropped 1 base and J dropped 0 bases, with 12 bases sitting between them. The CDR3 has 16 amino acids. Germline assignment: CDR1 SGHVS and CDR2 FQNEAQ. The CDR3 coding sequence is TGTGCCAGCAGCTTAGATCAGGCCGGCTTGAACACTGAAGCTTTCTTT. It yields the protein CASSLDQAGLNTEAFF.

The chain has TRBV6-5 and TRBJ2-5; 7 bases line up with TRBD1. CDR1 is MNHEY and CDR2 is SVGAGI in the germline V gene. The junction had 8 bases not matched to a gene; V was cut back by 6 bases and J by 1 base. This CDR3 has 15 amino acids. Here the CDR3 reads CASRDRDSFQETQYF. In DNA, the CDR3 is TGTGCCAGCAGAGACCGGGACAGCTTCCAAGAGACCCAGTACTTC.

J is TRBJ1-2 and V is TRBV2; 7 nucleotides line up with TRBD1. With V trimmed by 6 bases and J by 2 bases, 3 bases remained unmatched. CDR1 is SNHLY, CDR2 FYNNEI, per germline. This CDR3 has 13 amino acids. In DNA, the CDR3 is TGTGCCAGCAGCCTGGGACAGAACTATGGCTACACCTTC. Its translation: CASSLGQNYGYTF. Supplemented by reference TRBV2 and TRBJ1-2, the full variable domain reads EPEVTQTPSHQVTQMGQEVILRCVPISNHLYFYWYRQILGQKVEFLVSFYNNEISEKSEIFDDQFSVERPDGSNFTLKIRSTKLEDSAMYFCASSLGQNYGYTFGSGTRLTVV.

On this clone itself: At one end, the junction sequence differs from germline, possibly due to a read error. This chain uses TRBV27 with TRBJ2-7; 13 nucleotides line up with TRBD2. The germline CDR1 and CDR2 sequences are MNHEY and SMNVEV (reference sequence). The CDR3 covers 14 residues. The CDR3 here is CTSSSGTSGNEQYF. The DNA for the CDR3 is TGTACCAGCAGTTCCGGGACTAGCGGGAACGAGCAGTACTTC.

In its sample, this clone was seen once. V and J are TRBV1 and TRBJ2-1; the table's D gene call, TRBD1, was not cross checked with the DNA. TRBV1 is classified as a pseudogene. The CDR3 contains 15 residues. The CDR3 sequence: CTSGWWDRGHNEQFF. In DNA form, the CDR3 reads TGCACCAGCGGGTGGTGGGACAGGGGCCACAATGAGCAGTTCTTC.

This chain links TRBV10-3 with TRBJ2-5, with D possibly matching TRBD1 (6 bases). Germline CDR1 ENHRY, CDR2 SYGVKD. The CDR3 runs to 13 residues. Trimming cost V 3 bases and J 5 bases, with 10 bases left between them. The CDR3, as DNA: TGTGCCATCAGTGAAGGGACAAGGGAGACCCAGTACTTC. Protein sequence: CAISEGTRETQYF.

The CDR3 region is CASRGQGASEQFF. CDR3 in DNA: TGTGCCAGCAGAGGACAGGGGGCTTCCGAGCAGTTCTTC. The rearrangement joins TRBV7-3 to TRBJ2-1; 11 bases are shared with TRBD1. With 6 bases clipped from V and 10 bases from J, the junction kept 5 bases outside the gene matches. The CDR3 is 13 residues long. Per germline, CDR1 SGHTA and CDR2 FQGTGA.

The genes are TRBV5-1 and TRBJ1-4; no firm D call. Germline V CDR1 and CDR2: SGHRS, YFSETQ. V shed 4 bases and J shed 0 bases, with 7 bases lying between them. There are 14 residues in the CDR3. The CDR3 coding sequence is TGCGCCAGCAGCCCGAGGGCAACTAATGAAAAACTGTTTTTT. Amino acids: CASSPRATNEKLFF.

The gene calls are TRBV19 and TRBJ2-7, with a possible D match to TRBD2 (5 bases). Germline CDR1 is LNHDA and CDR2 is SQIVND (reference sequence). This CDR3 has 17 residues. Trimming cost V 3 bases and J 4 bases, with 22 bases left between them. CDR3 residues: CASSIQSSGSSGYEQYF. The CDR3 DNA follows: TGTGCCAGTAGTATTCAATCCTCCGGGTCATCGGGGTACGAGCAGTACTTC.

This clone was seen more than once but under ten times. The chain links TRBV6-1 to TRBJ2-7, with D uncertain. The CDR3 contains 14 residues. Between the trimmed V and J ends, which lost 7 bases and 2 bases, there was a span of 15 bases. Per the germline V gene, CDR1 is MNHNS and CDR2 is SASEGT. Here the CDR3 reads CASIPGHGPYEQYF. The CDR3 DNA reads as TGTGCCAGCATCCCCGGCCATGGGCCCTACGAGCAGTACTTC.

The chain links TRBV15 to TRBJ2-5, with TRBD2 matching 8 bases. This CDR3 has 15 amino acids. Trimming removed 0 bases from V and 4 bases from J; junction bases left unmatched: 4. CDR1 and CDR2 (germline): LNHNV, YYDKDF (reference sequence). This CDR3 reads CATSRDRGGRETQYF. The CDR3, as DNA: TGTGCCACCAGCAGAGATCGGGGGGGCCGAGAGACCCAGTACTTC.